A selection of T cell receptor beta chains follows, all from one sample in a study of shared clonotypes between healthy human individuals. Profiling relied on immunoSEQ multiplex PCR, and the TCRdb table lists in-frame clones only, not all of them. The data hold more than 2 million clones, with around 95% observed a single time. The source material was naive CD4+ T cells sorted from blood. The receptors were gathered from a young man in good health. Each CDR3 is given with its conserved first and last residue. A D gene is named only where the DNA matches it firmly. For some rows the clone size is stated as once, few or many, or as a class when expanded; others skip it.

J gene,V gene,D gene,clone size,CDR3 DNA,CDR3 protein
TRBJ2-3,TRBV2,-,-,TGTGCCAGCAGTGGGCGCCGCGGAGATACGCAGTATTTT,CASSGRRGDTQYF
TRBJ1-5,TRBV11-2,-,-,TGTGCCAGCAGCTTAGATCTGGGGGACCCGCCCCAGCATTTT,CASSLDLGDPPQHF
TRBJ2-5,TRBV6-6,-,-,TGTGCCAGCAGTTACTCGACTCCTCCTGGGAAGACCCAGTACTTC,CASSYSTPPGKTQYF
TRBJ2-3,TRBV5-4,-,-,TGTGCCAGCGCCCCGGAGACTAGCACAGATACGCAGTATTTT,CASAPETSTDTQYF
TRBJ2-3,TRBV6-5,TRBD2,-,TGTGCCAGCTCCCGTAGCGGGGGAGATACGCAGTATTTT,CASSRSGGDTQYF
TRBJ1-3,TRBV4-2,-,-,TGTGCCAGCAGCCCTGACAGGCTCTCTGGAAACACCATATATTTT,CASSPDRLSGNTIYF
TRBJ2-2,TRBV29-1,TRBD1,-,TGCAGCGCCATGGGACAGCCTGCGAACACCGGGGAGCTGTTTTTT,CSAMGQPANTGELFF
TRBJ2-7,TRBV9,TRBD1,-,TGTGCCAGCAGCGTGGGGACACAGGGGGTCTTCGGCGAGCAGTACTTC,CASSVGTQGVFGEQYF
TRBJ1-3,TRBV19,-,once,TGTGCCAGTAGTGAGCCAAGCTCTGGAAACACCATATATTTT,CASSEPSSGNTIYF
TRBJ1-1,TRBV12-5,-,-,TGTGCTAGTGGCCCCCGTGTAGATACTGAAGCTTTCTTT,CASGPRVDTEAFF
TRBJ2-2,TRBV5-1,TRBD1,many,TGCGCCAGCAGCTCACAGGGGTATAACACCGGGGAGCTGTTTTTT,CASSSQGYNTGELFF
TRBJ2-5,TRBV5-4,TRBD2,-,TGTGCCAGCAGCTTGACCAGCGGGGGGACGGAGACCCAGTACTTC,CASSLTSGGTETQYF
TRBJ1-1,TRBV18,TRBD1,-,TGTGCCAGCTCACTAAGTACAGGGGATCGAGCTTTCTTT,CASSLSTGDRAFF
TRBJ1-2,TRBV11-2,-,-,TGTGCCAGCAGCTTAGACGGCGTCTATGGCTACACCTTC,CASSLDGVYGYTF
TRBJ2-7,TRBV7-2,TRBD2,-,TGTGCCAGCAGCCCGACCAGCGGGAGGGTGTACGAGCAGTACTTC,CASSPTSGRVYEQYF
TRBJ1-1,TRBV19,-,-,TGTGCCAGTAGTATGCTAATGAACACTGAAGCTTTCTTT,CASSMLMNTEAFF
TRBJ1-2,TRBV19,-,once,TGTGCCAGTAGTAGAGGGTATGGCTACACCTTC,CASSRGYGYTF
TRBJ2-1,TRBV28,-,-,TGTGCCAGCAGTGGGCCGGGACTCGCAGGCGATGAGCAGTTCTTC,CASSGPGLAGDEQFF
TRBJ1-4,TRBV7-9,TRBD1,-,TGTGCCAGCAGCACCCGGACAGGATCGAAACTGTTTTTT,CASSTRTGSKLFF
TRBJ1-6,TRBV19,-,-,TGTGCCAGTAGTGGGGGGTCCTATAATTCACCCCTCCACTTT,CASSGGSYNSPLHF
TRBJ2-7,TRBV7-8,-,-,TGTGCCAGCAGCCCCTGGGGCGGGCAGAACTACGAGCAGTACTTC,CASSPWGGQNYEQYF
TRBJ2-1,TRBV4-1,-,-,TGCGCCAGCAGCCAAAGAACATCCTACAATGAGCAGTTCTTC,CASSQRTSYNEQFF
TRBJ1-3,TRBV30,-,-,TGTGCCTGGACGTCGGGTCTTGGAAACACCATATATTTT,CAWTSGLGNTIYF
TRBJ2-7,TRBV2,-,-,TGTGCCAGCAGGCGGTCCGGGGGAGAGGGCCCCTACGAGCAGTACTTC,CASRRSGGEGPYEQYF
TRBJ1-1,TRBV7-3,-,-,TGTGCCAGCAGTCCCGTCGAGGGCCCCACTGAAGCTTTCTTT,CASSPVEGPTEAFF
TRBJ1-4,TRBV5-8,TRBD1,-,TGTGCCAGCAGCTCAACGGGACAGGGAGGAGAAAAACTGTTTTTT,CASSSTGQGGEKLFF
TRBJ1-5,TRBV5-6,-,-,TGTGCCAGCAGCTTGGCGGGAGGCAATCAGCCCCAGCATTTT,CASSLAGGNQPQHF
TRBJ2-7,TRBV7-2,-,-,TGTGCCAGCAGCTTAGGGCCGGTTGGTGGATACGAGCAGTACTTC,CASSLGPVGGYEQYF
TRBJ2-5,TRBV30,-,-,TGTGCCTGCCCCCGGATAGGGGATGGCGAGACCCAGTACTTC,CACPRIGDGETQYF
TRBJ1-3,TRBV28,-,once,TGTGCCAGCGGCTACAGAGACGCCATATATTTT,CASGYRDAIYF
TRBJ2-7,TRBV29-1,-,-,TGCAGCGTTTCCCGGGGGGCCCTCAGCGTCGAGCAGTACTTC,CSVSRGALSVEQYF
TRBJ2-7,TRBV6-1,TRBD1,-,TGTGCCAGCATTCACAGGGGGCGAACCTACGAGCAGTACTTC,CASIHRGRTYEQYF
TRBJ1-6,TRBV7-9,-,-,TGTGCTACAAGGGTGTCCTATAATTCACCCCTCCACTTT,CATRVSYNSPLHF
TRBJ2-1,TRBV7-2,TRBD1,-,TGTGCCAGCAGCTCCCGACAGGGTGGCAATGAGCAGTTCTTC,CASSSRQGGNEQFF
TRBJ2-7,TRBV27,-,-,TGTGCCAGCAGTGCCTACGGGCATTCGGGCGAGCAGTACTTC,CASSAYGHSGEQYF
TRBJ2-5,TRBV27,-,-,TGTGCCAGCAGTTTCCGGGTCTCAGAGACCCAGTACTTC,CASSFRVSETQYF
TRBJ1-4,TRBV11-2,TRBD1,-,TGTGCCAGCAGCGTACACAGGGGAAACACACTGTTTTTT,CASSVHRGNTLFF
TRBJ2-1,TRBV10-3,TRBD1,-,TGTGCCATCAGTGAGTCCGGACAGGGGAAGAATGAGCAGTTCTTC,CAISESGQGKNEQFF
TRBJ2-2,TRBV2,-,-,TGTGCCAGCAACACAGTGGCGAACACCGGGGAGCTGTTTTTT,CASNTVANTGELFF
TRBJ1-5,TRBV2,-,-,TGTGCCAGCAGTGCAGGTTTTAGTTGGGATCAGCCCCAGCATTTT,CASSAGFSWDQPQHF